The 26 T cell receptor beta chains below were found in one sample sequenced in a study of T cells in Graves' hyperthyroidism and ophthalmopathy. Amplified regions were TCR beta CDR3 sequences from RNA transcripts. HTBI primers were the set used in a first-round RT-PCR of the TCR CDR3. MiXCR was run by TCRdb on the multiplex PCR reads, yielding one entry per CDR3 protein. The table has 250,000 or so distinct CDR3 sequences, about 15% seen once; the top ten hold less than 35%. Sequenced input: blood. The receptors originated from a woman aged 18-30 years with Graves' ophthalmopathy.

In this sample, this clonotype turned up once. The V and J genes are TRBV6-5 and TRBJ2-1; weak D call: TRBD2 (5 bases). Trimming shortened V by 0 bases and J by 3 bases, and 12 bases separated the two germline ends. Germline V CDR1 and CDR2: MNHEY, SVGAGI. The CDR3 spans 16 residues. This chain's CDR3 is CASSYSSASSYNEQFF. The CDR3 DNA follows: TGTGCCAGCAGTTACTCTTCGGCTAGCAGCTACAATGAGCAGTTCTTC.

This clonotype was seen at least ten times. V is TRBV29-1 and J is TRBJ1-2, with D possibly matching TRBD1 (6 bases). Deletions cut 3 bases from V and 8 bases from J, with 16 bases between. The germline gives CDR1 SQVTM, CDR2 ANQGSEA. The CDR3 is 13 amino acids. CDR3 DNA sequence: TGCAGCGTTGATAGGCAGGGGAGAGGAGGCTACACCTTC. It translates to CSVDRQGRGGYTF.

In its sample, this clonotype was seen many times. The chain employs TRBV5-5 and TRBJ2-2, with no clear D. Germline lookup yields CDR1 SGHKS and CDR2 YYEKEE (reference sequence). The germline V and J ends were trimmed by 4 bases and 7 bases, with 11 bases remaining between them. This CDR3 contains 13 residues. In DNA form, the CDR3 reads TGTGCCAGCAGCGTTATGACGAACGGGGAGCTGTTTTTT. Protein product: CASSVMTNGELFF.

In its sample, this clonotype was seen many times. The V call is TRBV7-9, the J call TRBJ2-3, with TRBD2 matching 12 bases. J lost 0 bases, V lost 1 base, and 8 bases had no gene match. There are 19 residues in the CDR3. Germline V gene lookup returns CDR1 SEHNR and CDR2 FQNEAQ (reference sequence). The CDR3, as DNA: TGTGCCAGCAGCTTAGATTCTAGCGGGAGGGCCGCAAGCACAGATACGCAGTATTTT. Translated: CASSLDSSGRAASTDTQYF.

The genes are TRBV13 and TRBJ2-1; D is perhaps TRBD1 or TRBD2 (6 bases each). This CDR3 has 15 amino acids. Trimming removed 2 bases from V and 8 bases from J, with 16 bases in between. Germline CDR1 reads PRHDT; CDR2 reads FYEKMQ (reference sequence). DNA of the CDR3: TGTGCCAGCAGCTTAAGGGGGGCGCCTTCGGATGAGCAGTTCTTC. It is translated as CASSLRGAPSDEQFF.

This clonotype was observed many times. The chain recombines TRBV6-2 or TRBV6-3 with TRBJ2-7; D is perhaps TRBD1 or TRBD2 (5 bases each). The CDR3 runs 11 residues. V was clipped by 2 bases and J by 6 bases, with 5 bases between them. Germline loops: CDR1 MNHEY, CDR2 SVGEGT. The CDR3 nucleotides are TGTGCCAGCAGTTACGGGGGCGAGCAGTACTTC. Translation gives CASSYGGEQYF.

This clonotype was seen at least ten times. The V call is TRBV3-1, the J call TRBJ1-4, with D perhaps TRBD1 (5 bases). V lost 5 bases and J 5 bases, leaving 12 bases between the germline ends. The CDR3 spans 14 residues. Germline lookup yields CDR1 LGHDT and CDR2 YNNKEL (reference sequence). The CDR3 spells CASSGGGANEKLFF. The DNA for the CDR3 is TGTGCCAGCAGCGGAGGAGGGGCGAATGAAAAACTGTTTTTT.

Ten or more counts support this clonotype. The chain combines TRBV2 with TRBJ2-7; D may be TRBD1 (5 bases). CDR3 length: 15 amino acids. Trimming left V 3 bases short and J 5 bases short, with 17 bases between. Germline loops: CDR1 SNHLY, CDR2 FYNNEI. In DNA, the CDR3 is TGTGCCAGCAGTGAGGGTCGGGTGGGGCCTAACGAGCAGTACTTC. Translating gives CASSEGRVGPNEQYF. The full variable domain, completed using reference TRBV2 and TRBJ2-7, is EPEVTQTPSHQVTQMGQEVILRCVPISNHLYFYWYRQILGQKVEFLVSFYNNEISEKSEIFDDQFSVERPDGSNFTLKIRSTKLEDSAMYFCASSEGRVGPNEQYFGPGTRLTVT.

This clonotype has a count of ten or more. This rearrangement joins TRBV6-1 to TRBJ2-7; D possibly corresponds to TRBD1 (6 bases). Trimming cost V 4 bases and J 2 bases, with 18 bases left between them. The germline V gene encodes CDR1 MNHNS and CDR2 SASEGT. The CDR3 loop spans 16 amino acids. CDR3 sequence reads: CASSARDKELPYEQYF. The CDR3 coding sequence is TGTGCCAGCAGTGCCCGGGACAAGGAGCTCCCCTACGAGCAGTACTTC.

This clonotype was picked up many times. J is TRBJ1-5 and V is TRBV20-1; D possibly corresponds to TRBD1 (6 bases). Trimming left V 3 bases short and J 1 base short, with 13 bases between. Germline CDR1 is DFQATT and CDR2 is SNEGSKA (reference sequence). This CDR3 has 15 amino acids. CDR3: CSASLDSKSNQPQHF. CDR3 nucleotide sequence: TGCAGTGCTAGTCTGGACAGTAAGAGCAATCAGCCCCAGCATTTT.

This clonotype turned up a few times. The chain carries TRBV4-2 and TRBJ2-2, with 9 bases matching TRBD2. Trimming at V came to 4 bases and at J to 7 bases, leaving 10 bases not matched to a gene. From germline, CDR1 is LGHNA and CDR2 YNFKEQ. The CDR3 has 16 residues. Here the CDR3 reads CASSRLGREGVGELFF. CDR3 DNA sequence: TGTGCCAGCAGCCGCTTAGGGCGGGAGGGCGTCGGGGAGCTGTTTTTT.

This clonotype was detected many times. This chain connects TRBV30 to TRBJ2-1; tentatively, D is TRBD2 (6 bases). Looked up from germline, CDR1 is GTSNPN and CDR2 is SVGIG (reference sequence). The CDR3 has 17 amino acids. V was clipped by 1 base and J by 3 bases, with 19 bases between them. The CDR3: CAWSGGLGVIYYNEQFF. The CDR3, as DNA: TGTGCCTGGAGTGGGGGACTGGGCGTAATTTACTACAATGAGCAGTTCTTC. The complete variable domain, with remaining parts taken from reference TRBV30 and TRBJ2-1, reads SQTIHQWPATLVQPVGSPLSLECTVEGTSNPNLYWYRQAAGRGLQLLFYSVGIGQISSEVPQNLSASRPQDRQFILSSKKLLLSDSGFYLCAWSGGLGVIYYNEQFFGPGTRLTVL.

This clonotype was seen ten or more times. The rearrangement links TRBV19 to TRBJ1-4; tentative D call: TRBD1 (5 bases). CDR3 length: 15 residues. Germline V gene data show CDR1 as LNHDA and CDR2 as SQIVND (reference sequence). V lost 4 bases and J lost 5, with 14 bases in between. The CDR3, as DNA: TGTGCCAGTAGTACAAGGGGACGCAGGAATGAAAAACTGTTTTTT. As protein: CASSTRGRRNEKLFF. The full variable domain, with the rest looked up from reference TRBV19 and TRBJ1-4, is DGGITQSPKYLFRKEGQNVTLSCEQNLNHDAMYWYRQDPGQGLRLIYYSQIVNDFQKGDIAEGYSVSREKKESFPLTVTSAQKNPTAFYLCASSTRGRRNEKLFFGSGTQLSVL.

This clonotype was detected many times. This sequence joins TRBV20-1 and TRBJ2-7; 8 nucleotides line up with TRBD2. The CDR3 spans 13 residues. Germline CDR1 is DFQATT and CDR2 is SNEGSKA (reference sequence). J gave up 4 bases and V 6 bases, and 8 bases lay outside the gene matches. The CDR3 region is CSANSGSIYEQYF. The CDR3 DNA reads TGCAGTGCGAACAGCGGGAGTATTTACGAGCAGTACTTC.

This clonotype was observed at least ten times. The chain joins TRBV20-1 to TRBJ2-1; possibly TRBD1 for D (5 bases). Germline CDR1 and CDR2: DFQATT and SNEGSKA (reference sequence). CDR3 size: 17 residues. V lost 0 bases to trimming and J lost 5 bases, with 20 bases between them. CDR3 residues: CSAREVPDSPYNNEQFF. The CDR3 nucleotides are TGCAGTGCTAGAGAAGTACCCGACAGCCCCTACAACAATGAGCAGTTCTTC.

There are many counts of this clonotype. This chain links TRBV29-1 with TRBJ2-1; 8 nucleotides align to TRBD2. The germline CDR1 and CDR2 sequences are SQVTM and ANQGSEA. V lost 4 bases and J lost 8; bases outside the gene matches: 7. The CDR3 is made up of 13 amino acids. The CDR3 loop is CSVGTSQRDEQFF. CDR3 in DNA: TGCAGCGTTGGGACTAGCCAGAGGGATGAGCAGTTCTTC.

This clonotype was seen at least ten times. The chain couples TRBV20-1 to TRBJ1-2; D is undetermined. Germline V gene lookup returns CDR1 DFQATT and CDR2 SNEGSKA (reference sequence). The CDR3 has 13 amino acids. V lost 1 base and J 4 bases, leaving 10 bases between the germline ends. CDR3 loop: CSARVGSLYGYTF. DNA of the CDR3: TGCAGTGCTAGAGTAGGCAGCCTCTATGGCTACACCTTC.

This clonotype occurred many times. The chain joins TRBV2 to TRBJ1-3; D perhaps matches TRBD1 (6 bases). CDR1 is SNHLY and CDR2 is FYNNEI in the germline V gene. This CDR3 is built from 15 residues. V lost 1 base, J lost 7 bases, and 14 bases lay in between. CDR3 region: CASSEGGPTGNTIYF. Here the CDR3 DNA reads TGTGCCAGCAGTGAAGGGGGGCCAACGGGCAACACCATATATTTT.

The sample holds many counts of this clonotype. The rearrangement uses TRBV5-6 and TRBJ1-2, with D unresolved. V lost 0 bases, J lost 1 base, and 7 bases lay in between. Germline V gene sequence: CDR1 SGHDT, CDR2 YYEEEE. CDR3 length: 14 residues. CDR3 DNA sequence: TGTGCCAGCAGCTTGGTTAGTTTTAACTATGGCTACACCTTC. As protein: CASSLVSFNYGYTF.

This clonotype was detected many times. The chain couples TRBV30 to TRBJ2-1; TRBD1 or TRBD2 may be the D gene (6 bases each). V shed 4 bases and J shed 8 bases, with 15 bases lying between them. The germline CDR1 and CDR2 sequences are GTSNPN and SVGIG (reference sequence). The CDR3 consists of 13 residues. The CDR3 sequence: CAWNRGLGDEQFF. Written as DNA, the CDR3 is TGTGCCTGGAATCGGGGGCTAGGAGATGAGCAGTTCTTC.

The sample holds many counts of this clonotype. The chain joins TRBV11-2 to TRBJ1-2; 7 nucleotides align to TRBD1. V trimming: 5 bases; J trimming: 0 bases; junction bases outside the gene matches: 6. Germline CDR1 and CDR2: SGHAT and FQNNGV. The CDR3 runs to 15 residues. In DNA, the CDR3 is TGTGCCAGCAGCGGGTGGGACAGTTCTAACTATGGCTACACCTTC. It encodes CASSGWDSSNYGYTF.

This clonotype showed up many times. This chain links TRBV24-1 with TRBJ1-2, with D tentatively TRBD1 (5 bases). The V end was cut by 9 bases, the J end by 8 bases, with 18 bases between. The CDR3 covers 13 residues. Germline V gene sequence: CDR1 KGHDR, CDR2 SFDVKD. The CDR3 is CATGGRQVMGYTF. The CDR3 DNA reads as TGTGCCACCGGGGGACGGCAAGTCATGGGCTACACCTTC.

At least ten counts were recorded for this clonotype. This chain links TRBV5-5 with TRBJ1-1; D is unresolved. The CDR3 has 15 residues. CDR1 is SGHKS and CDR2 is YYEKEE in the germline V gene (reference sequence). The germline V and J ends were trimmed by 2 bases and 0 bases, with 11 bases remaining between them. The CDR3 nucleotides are TGTGCCAGCAGCTTCTCCCTGACGGTGAACACTGAAGCTTTCTTT. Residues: CASSFSLTVNTEAFF. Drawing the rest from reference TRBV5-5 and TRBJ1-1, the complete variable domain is DAGVTQSPTHLIKTRGQQVTLRCSPISGHKSVSWYQQVLGQGPQFIFQYYEKEERGRGNFPDRFSARQFPNYSSELNVNALLLGDSALYLCASSFSLTVNTEAFFGQGTRLTVV.

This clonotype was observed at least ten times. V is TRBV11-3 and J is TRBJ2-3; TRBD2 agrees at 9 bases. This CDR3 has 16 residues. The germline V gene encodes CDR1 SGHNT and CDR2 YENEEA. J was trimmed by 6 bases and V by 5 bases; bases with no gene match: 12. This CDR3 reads CASSPSGGTLFDTQYF. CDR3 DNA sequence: TGTGCCAGCAGCCCGAGCGGGGGGACCCTATTTGATACGCAGTATTTT.

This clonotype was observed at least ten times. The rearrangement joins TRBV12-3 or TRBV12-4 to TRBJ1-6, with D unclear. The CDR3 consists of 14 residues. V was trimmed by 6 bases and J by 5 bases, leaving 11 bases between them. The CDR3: CASRGEFDNSPLHF. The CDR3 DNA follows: TGTGCCAGCAGAGGAGAGTTCGATAATTCACCCCTCCACTTT.

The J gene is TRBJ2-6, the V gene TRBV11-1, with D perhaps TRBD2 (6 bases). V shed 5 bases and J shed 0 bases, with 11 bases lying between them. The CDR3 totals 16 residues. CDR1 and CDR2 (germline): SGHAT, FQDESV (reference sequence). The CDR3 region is CASSPGVFSGANVLTF. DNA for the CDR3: TGTGCCAGCAGCCCGGGAGTGTTCTCTGGGGCCAACGTCCTGACTTTC.